This T cell receptor beta chain was obtained from a study of blood T cells in healthy people across ages. This clonotype was detected many times. Its cognate antigen is unknown. One end of the junction fails to match germline, which may point to a read error. Whole-study results and caveats: It was not known whether donors were CMV positive (a possible confounder of expanded clonotype changes).

With each sample, at least 5 micrograms of total RNA were extracted. Next came a second PCR, run for about 6 to 12 cycles, which used a sample-barcoded 5' primer along with a J-beta primer mix. Each of the cDNA molecules was tagged by a template-switch adaptor with 12 random nucleotides. All samples gave at least 2.5 million CDR3-containing paired-end reads. TCRdb reprocessed the 5' RACE reads via MiXCR and lists one record per CDR3 protein. Of 1.5 million to 1.9 million distinct CDR3 sequences in the sample, about 45% were seen once. CDR1 is SQVTM, CDR2 ANQGSEA, per germline. The CDR3 totals 11 residues.

Sequenced input: blood. The sequence derives from a woman aged 18 to 35 in good health. The genes are TRBV29-1 and TRBJ1-2; possible D gene TRBD1, 5 bases. CDR3 nucleotide sequence: TGTTCGTGGGGGGACAACTATGGCTACACCTTC. Translation gives CSWGDNYGYTF.